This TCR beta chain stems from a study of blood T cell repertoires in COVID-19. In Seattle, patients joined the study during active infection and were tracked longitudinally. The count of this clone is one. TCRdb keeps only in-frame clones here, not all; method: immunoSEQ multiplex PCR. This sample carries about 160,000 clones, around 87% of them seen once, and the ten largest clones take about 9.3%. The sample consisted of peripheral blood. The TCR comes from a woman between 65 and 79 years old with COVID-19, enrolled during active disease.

The CDR3, as DNA: TGTGCCAGCTCATTCATGGGGGACTACCTCTACGAGCAGTACTTC. Translation: CASSFMGDYLYEQYF. V usage is TRBV18 and J usage is TRBJ2-7, with TRBD2 identical over 7 bases. V was pared by 5 bases and J by 3 bases, with 10 bases of the junction left unmatched. Germline loops: CDR1 KGHSH, CDR2 LQKENI. The CDR3 length is 15 residues. The full variable domain, rest sourced from reference TRBV18 and TRBJ2-7, is NAGVMQNPRHLVRRRGQEARLRCSPMKGHSHVYWYRQLPEEGLKFMVYLQKENIIDESGMPKERFSAEFPKEGPSILRIQQVVRGDSAAYFCASSFMGDYLYEQYFGPGTRLTVT.